This TCR beta chain was sequenced in a study of cytomegalovirus exposure and HLA in healthy donors. Germline lookup yields CDR1 LNHNV and CDR2 YYDKDF (reference sequence). This CDR3 spans 14 amino acids. Study-wide findings and caveats: Segments of the TCR beta V type were, in most cases, productive about 90% or about 30% of the time in an earlier analysis. Among TCR beta chains of equal frequency, HLA-associated ones were more clonally expanded in a later analysis.

The PCR contained 60 Vbeta and 13 Jbeta primers. Measured with immunoSEQ multiplex PCR; TCRdb has only the in-frame clones, and not every one. The table has over 150,000 clones, 70% to 80% seen once; the top ten hold roughly 10%. About this clone: Its target is not known. An end of the junction differs from the germline gene, which may be a read error.

Material: PBMCs. The TCR sequence derives from a man between 18 and 29 years old in good health and CMV-seropositive. This chain connects TRBV15 to TRBJ1-2, with TRBD1 identical over 8 bases. The CDR3: CATGRDRTGRRHTF. CDR3 nucleotide sequence: TGTGCCACCGGCAGAGATCGGACAGGGCGGAGGCACACCTTC.